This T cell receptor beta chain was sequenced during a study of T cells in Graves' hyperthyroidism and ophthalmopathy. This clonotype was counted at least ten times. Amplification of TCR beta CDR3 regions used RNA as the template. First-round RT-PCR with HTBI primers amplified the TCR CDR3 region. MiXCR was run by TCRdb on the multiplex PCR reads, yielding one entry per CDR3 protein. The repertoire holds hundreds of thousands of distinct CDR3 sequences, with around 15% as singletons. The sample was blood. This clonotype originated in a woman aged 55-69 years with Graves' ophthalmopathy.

The CDR3: CASSSDGTHNEQFF. CDR3 coding DNA: TGTGCCAGCAGTTCCGACGGGACTCACAATGAGCAGTTCTTC. This rearrangement joins TRBV6-1 to TRBJ2-1; weak D call: TRBD2 (6 bases). From germline, CDR1 is MNHNS and CDR2 SASEGT. V shed 5 bases and J shed 5 bases, with 13 bases lying between them. This CDR3 spans 14 amino acids.